This record looks at one TCR beta chain sequence and its context. The data derive from a study of T-cell reconstitution after alpha-beta-depleted transplantation in children. V lost 0 bases and J lost 8, with 23 bases in between. The CDR3 totals 18 residues. Germline V gene lookup returns CDR1 LNHNV and CDR2 YYDKDF (reference sequence). Unique molecular identifiers featured in how the TCRbeta library was prepared. From the PCR reads, TCRdb called clonotypes with MiXCR, one entry per CDR3 protein. The sample lists roughly 500,000 distinct CDR3 sequences, around 17% occurring once. This clonotype was sampled from a human donor who donated a stem cell graft to a child with acute lymphoblastic leukemia. The chain combines TRBV15 with TRBJ2-1; TRBD2 might be the D (6 bases). The sample consisted of PBMCs from the stem cell graft donor, taken from the stem cell graft. CDR3 loop: CATSRDWSSGDQLDEQFF. CDR3 nucleotide sequence: TGTGCCACCAGCAGAGATTGGAGTAGCGGAGACCAGTTGGATGAGCAGTTCTTC.